This T cell receptor beta chain was captured in a study of CD8 T cells in ankylosing spondylitis. Study-level findings and limits: In synovial fluid and blood from reactive arthritis, some motif variants were previously reported. Clones linked with disease were CD8+ and fairly uncommon in the peripheral blood. It was reported that disease-linked clones were significantly enriched in matched ankylosing spondylitis synovial fluid. For ankylosing spondylitis blood, a TCR beta motif of several highly homologous variants appeared characteristic.

Construction of TCR beta libraries was performed using quantitative 5'-RACE with molecular barcodes. MiXCR, applied by TCRdb to the 5' RACE reads, yields one record per CDR3 protein. Here the sample spans 750,000 to 850,000 distinct CDR3 sequences, 10% to 15% being singletons. Concerning this clonotype: What it recognizes is unknown.

Sequencing input: blood, either unsorted or a sorted T cell fraction (not recorded which). This clonotype was obtained from a male donor with ankylosing spondylitis.

The CDR3 is CASSDKPNEKLFF. CDR3 nucleotides: TGTGCCAGTTCGGACAAGCCTAATGAAAAACTGTTTTTT. V is TRBV6-1 and J is TRBJ1-4, with D possibly matching TRBD1 (5 bases). CDR1 and CDR2 from the germline V gene are MNHNS and SASEGT. The CDR3 totals 13 residues. V was clipped by 9 bases and J by 3 bases, with 11 bases between them.